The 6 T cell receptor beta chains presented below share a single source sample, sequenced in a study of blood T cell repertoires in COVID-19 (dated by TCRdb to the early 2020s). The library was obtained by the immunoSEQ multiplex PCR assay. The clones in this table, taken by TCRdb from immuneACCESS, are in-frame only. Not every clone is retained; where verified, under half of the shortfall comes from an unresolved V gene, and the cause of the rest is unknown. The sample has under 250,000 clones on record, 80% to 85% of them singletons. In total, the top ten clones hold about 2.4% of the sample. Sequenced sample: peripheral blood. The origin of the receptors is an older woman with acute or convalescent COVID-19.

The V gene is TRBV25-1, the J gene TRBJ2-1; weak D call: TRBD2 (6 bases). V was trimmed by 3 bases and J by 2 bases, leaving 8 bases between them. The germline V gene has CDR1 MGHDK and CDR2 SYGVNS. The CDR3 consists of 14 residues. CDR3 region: CASSEVAAYNEQFF. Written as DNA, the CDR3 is TGTGCCAGCAGTGAGGTAGCGGCCTACAATGAGCAGTTCTTC.

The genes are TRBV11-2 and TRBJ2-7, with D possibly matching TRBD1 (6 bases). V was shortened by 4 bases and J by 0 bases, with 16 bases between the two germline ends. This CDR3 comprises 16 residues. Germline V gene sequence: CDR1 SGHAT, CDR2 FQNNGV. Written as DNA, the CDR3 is TGTGCCAGCAGCTATCGACCGGGACATGACTCCTACGAGCAGTACTTC. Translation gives CASSYRPGHDSYEQYF.

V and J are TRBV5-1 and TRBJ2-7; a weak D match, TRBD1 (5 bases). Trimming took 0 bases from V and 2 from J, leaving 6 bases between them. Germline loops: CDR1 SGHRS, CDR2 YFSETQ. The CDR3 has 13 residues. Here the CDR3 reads CASSLDRTYEQYF. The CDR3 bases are TGCGCCAGCAGCTTGGACAGGACCTACGAGCAGTACTTC.

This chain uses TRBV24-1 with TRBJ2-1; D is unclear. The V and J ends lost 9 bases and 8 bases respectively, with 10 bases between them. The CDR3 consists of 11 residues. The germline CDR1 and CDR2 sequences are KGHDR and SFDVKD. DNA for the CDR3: TGTGCCACCGCGAAGTATGATGAGCAGTTCTTC. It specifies CATAKYDEQFF.

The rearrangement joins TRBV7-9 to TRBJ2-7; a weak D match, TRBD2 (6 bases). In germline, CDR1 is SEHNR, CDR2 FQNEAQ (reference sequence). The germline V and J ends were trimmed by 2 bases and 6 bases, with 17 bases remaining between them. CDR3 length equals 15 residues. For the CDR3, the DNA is TGTGCCAGCAGCTTAAGCGGGCCGGGACTGATCGAGCAGTACTTC. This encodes CASSLSGPGLIEQYF.

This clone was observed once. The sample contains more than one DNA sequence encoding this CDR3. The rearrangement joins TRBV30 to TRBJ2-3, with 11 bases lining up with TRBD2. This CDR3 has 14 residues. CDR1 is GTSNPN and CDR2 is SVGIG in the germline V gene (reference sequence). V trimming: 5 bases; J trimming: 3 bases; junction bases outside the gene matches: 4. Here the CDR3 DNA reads TGTGCCTGGGGATTAGCGGGGGGGACAGATACGCAGTATTTT. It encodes CAWGLAGGTDTQYF.